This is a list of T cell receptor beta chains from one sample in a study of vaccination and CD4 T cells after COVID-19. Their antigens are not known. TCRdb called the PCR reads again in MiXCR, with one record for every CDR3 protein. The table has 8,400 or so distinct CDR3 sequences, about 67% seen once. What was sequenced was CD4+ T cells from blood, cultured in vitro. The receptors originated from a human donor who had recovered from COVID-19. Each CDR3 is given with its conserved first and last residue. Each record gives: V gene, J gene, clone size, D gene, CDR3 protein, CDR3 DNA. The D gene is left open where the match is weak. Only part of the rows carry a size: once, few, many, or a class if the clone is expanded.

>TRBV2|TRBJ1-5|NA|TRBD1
CASSGTGSDQPQHF
TGTGCCAGCAGTGGGACAGGGTCAGATCAGCCCCAGCATTTT
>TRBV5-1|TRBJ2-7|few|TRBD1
CASSFGQGNEQYF
TGCGCCAGCAGCTTCGGACAGGGAAACGAGCAGTACTTC
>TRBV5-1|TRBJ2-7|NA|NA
CASSLMSDHQGEQYF
TGCGCCAGCAGCTTGATGTCAGACCACCAAGGCGAGCAGTACTTC
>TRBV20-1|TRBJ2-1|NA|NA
CSVKSGGDYNEQFF
TGCAGTGTTAAATCTGGAGGCGACTACAATGAGCAGTTCTTC
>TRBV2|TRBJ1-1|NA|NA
CASSGSGGTEAFF
TGTGCCAGCAGTGGATCCGGAGGCACTGAAGCTTTCTTT
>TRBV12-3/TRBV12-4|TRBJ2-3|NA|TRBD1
CATSGQGADTQYF
TGTGCCACCTCGGGACAGGGGGCAGATACGCAGTATTTT
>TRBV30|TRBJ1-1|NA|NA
CAWKGPKDPEAFF
TGTGCCTGGAAAGGCCCTAAGGACCCTGAAGCTTTCTTT
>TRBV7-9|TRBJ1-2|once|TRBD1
CASSLDRDRGGYTF
TGTGCCAGCAGCTTAGATCGGGACAGGGGTGGCTACACCTTC
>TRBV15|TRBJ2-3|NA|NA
CATSSPPRADTQYF
TGTGCCACCAGCAGCCCCCCGAGGGCAGATACGCAGTATTTT
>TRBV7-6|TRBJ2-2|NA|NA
CASSLAVTGELFF
TGTGCCAGCAGCTTAGCGGTCACCGGGGAGCTGTTTTTT
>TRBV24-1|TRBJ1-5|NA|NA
CATSYRGNQPQHF
TGTGCCACCAGTTACAGGGGCAATCAGCCCCAGCATTTT
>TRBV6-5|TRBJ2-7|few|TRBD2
CASSLTSGTYEQYF
TGTGCCAGCAGTTTGACTAGCGGGACTTACGAGCAGTACTTC
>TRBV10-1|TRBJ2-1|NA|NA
CARSYNEQFF
TGCGCCAGATCCTACAATGAGCAGTTCTTC
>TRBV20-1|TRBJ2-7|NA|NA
CSARVVRDEQYF
TGCAGTGCTAGAGTAGTGAGGGACGAGCAGTACTTC
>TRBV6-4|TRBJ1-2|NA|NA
CASSEGRGYTF
TGTGCCAGCAGTGAGGGTCGCGGCTACACCTTC
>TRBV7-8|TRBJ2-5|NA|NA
CASSLDPRSQYF
TGTGCCAGCAGCTTAGACCCCCGCTCCCAGTACTTC
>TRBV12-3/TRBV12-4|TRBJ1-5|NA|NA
CASSFGGANSNQPQHF
TGTGCCAGCAGTTTCGGGGGGGCAAATAGCAATCAGCCCCAGCATTTT
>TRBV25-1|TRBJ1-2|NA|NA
CASSFGAGYGYTF
TGTGCCAGCAGTTTCGGGGCGGGCTATGGCTACACCTTC
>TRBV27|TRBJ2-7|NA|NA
CASSLPGSPSYEQYF
TGTGCCAGCAGTTTACCGGGATCCCCCTCCTACGAGCAGTACTTC
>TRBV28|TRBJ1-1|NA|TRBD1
CASSLGQSREAFF
TGTGCCAGCAGTTTGGGACAGTCCAGGGAAGCTTTCTTT
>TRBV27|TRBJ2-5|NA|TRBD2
CASSSGRGRAQYF
TGTGCCAGCAGCTCGGGGCGGGGGAGGGCCCAGTACTTC
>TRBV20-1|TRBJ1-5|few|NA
CSARDAQRTPGQPQHF
TGCAGTGCTAGAGATGCTCAGAGGACCCCAGGTCAGCCCCAGCATTTT
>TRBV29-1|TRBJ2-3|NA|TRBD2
CSVYSGRGLSTDTQYF
TGCAGCGTATATAGCGGGAGGGGTCTTAGCACAGATACGCAGTATTTT
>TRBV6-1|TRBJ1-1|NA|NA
CASSKDSTEAFF
TGTGCCAGCAGTAAGGACAGTACTGAAGCTTTCTTT
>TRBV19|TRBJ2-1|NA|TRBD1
CASRMDRVNEQFF
TGTGCCAGTAGGATGGACAGGGTCAATGAGCAGTTCTTC
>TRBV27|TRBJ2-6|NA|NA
CASSRGAGRYSGANVLTF
TGTGCCAGCAGTAGGGGGGCGGGGAGATACTCTGGGGCCAACGTCCTGACTTTC
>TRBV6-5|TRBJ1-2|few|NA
CASSYIQGDNYGYTF
TGTGCCAGCAGTTACATACAGGGAGACAACTATGGCTACACCTTC
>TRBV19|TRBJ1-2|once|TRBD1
CASSTDRERYGYTF
TGTGCCAGTAGTACAGACAGGGAAAGGTATGGCTACACCTTC
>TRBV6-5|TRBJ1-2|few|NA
CASSSPRQPANYGYTF
TGTGCCAGCAGTTCCCCTAGACAGCCCGCTAACTATGGCTACACCTTC
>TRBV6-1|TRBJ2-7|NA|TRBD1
CATATDRAPYEQYF
TGTGCCACCGCGACTGACAGGGCCCCCTACGAGCAGTACTTC
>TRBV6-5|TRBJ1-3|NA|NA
CASSYDGGSQNTIYF
TGTGCCAGCAGTTACGATGGGGGCTCTCAAAACACCATATATTTT
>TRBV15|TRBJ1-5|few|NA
CATSREEGNNQPQHF
TGTGCCACCAGCAGAGAAGAAGGAAACAATCAGCCCCAGCATTTT
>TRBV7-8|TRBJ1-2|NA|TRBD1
CASSYGTDGYTF
TGTGCCAGCAGCTACGGGACAGATGGCTACACCTTC
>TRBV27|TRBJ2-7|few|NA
CASSPLSNGLNEQYF
TGTGCCAGCAGTCCACTATCAAACGGCCTTAACGAGCAGTACTTC
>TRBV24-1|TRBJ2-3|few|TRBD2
CATSLAGDTDTQYF
TGTGCCACTTCTCTAGCGGGGGACACAGATACGCAGTATTTT
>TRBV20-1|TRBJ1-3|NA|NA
CSASKDGISGNTIYF
TGCAGTGCTAGTAAGGACGGGATCTCTGGAAACACCATATATTTT
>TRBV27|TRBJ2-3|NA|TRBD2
CASSSLSGGFTDTQYF
TGTGCCAGCAGTTCCCTAAGCGGGGGCTTCACAGATACGCAGTATTTT
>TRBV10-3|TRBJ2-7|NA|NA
CAISAQGYEQYF
TGTGCCATCAGTGCACAGGGCTACGAGCAGTACTTC
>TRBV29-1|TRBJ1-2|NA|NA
CSVEKGDGGGYTF
TGCAGCGTTGAAAAGGGGGATGGGGGAGGCTACACCTTC
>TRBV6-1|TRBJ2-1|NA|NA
CASSEGGTPQFF
TGTGCCAGCAGTGAAGGAGGGACACCCCAGTTCTTC
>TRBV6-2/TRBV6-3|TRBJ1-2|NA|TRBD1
CASSYPEQGSYGYTF
TGTGCCAGCAGTTACCCGGAACAGGGGAGCTATGGCTACACCTTC
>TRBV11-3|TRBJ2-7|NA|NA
CASSPTGEFGLGYEQYF
TGTGCCAGCAGCCCGACGGGGGAATTTGGTTTAGGCTACGAGCAGTACTTC
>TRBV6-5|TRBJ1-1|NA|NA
CASSSQGLNTEAFF
TGTGCCAGCAGTTCTCAGGGCCTGAACACTGAAGCTTTCTTT
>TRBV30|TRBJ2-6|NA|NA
CAWSRGNSGANVLTF
TGTGCCTGGAGTAGGGGCAACTCTGGGGCCAACGTCCTGACTTTC
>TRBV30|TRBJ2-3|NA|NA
CAWTKGDTQYF
TGTGCCTGGACCAAAGGGGATACGCAGTATTTT
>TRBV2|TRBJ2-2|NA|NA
CASSEGGSRGLNTGELFF
TGTGCCAGCAGTGAAGGCGGGAGCAGGGGGTTGAACACCGGGGAGCTGTTTTTT
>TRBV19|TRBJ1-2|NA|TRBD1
CASSARDSTNYGYTF
TGTGCCAGTAGTGCAAGGGACAGCACTAACTATGGCTACACCTTC